What follows are 2 T cell receptor beta chains derived from one specimen sequenced in a study of response to subunit inactivated influenza vaccine. Each CDR3 protein is one row after TCRdb ran MiXCR on the RT-PCR reads. The table lists 590,000 or so distinct CDR3 sequences, around 15% of them singletons, with less than 9% in the top ten. This sample comprised PBMCs from blood, obtained around 15 days before vaccination. The receptors come from a man aged 50 or older who received an inactivated influenza vaccine.

This clonotype has more than one count but fewer than ten. Written as DNA, the CDR3 is TGCGCCAGCAGCCAAGGGGGTGGGGGGGTTTACTACAATGAGCAGTTCTTC. The encoded protein is CASSQGGGGVYYNEQFF. This chain connects TRBV4-1 to TRBJ2-1; 7 bases align to TRBD2. The CDR3 is 17 residues long. After removal of 1 base from V and 3 bases from J, the junction contained 9 bases not matched to a gene. In germline, CDR1 is MGHRA, CDR2 YSYEKL.

This clonotype showed up just a few times. The chain is built from TRBV20-1 and TRBJ2-7, with 13 bases identical to TRBD2. V gave up 3 bases and J gave up 3 bases; unmatched junction bases: 11. This CDR3 has 17 residues. Germline V gene data show CDR1 as DFQATT and CDR2 as SNEGSKA (reference sequence). The CDR3 coding sequence is TGCAGTGCTAGCGGAAGGGAACGGACTAGCGGGAGCTACGAGCAGTACTTC. It is translated as CSASGRERTSGSYEQYF.